This passage covers 8 T cell receptor beta chains from one sample sequenced in a study of T cell responses to AZD1222 COVID-19 vaccine. The data were produced by immunoSEQ multiplex PCR, yet TCRdb's version contains in-frame clones alone and is incomplete. The sample lists tens of thousands of clones, approximately 90% occurring once. The material sequenced was peripheral blood, taken on day 0 of AZD1222 vaccination. The receptors were gathered from an adult in good health.

The rearrangement joins TRBV5-1 to TRBJ2-7; 8 bases align to TRBD2. The V gene's germline CDR1 is SGHRS and CDR2 YFSETQ. The CDR3 is made up of 14 amino acids. J gave up 6 bases and V 4 bases, and 9 bases lay outside the gene matches. The DNA of the CDR3 is TGCGCCAGCAGCCAATTAGCGGGGATCGGCGAGCAGTACTTC. It translates to CASSQLAGIGEQYF.

The chain couples TRBV6-2 or TRBV6-3 to TRBJ1-5; 8 bases fit TRBD1. V lost 2 bases to trimming and J lost 7 bases; unmatched junction nucleotides: 7. CDR3 length: 15 amino acids. Per the germline V gene, CDR1 is MNHEY and CDR2 is SVGEGT. In DNA form, the CDR3 reads TGTGCCAGCAGTTACGTCGGACAGGGCCGGCAGCCCCAGCATTTT. Protein product: CASSYVGQGRQPQHF.

The J gene is TRBJ2-2, the V gene TRBV19; no definite D call. Germline CDR1 and CDR2: LNHDA and SQIVND (reference sequence). The germline V and J ends were trimmed by 1 base and 0 bases, with 9 bases remaining between them. CDR3 length: 16 residues. Written as DNA, the CDR3 is TGTGCCAGTAGTATAGGACGGATATCGAACACCGGGGAGCTGTTTTTT. Translated: CASSIGRISNTGELFF.

There are a few counts of this clone. The rearrangement uses TRBV5-1 and TRBJ1-6; tentatively, D is TRBD1 (5 bases). Germline-derived CDR1 and CDR2 are SGHRS and YFSETQ. V lost 3 bases and J lost 5, with 12 bases in between. The CDR3 runs 15 residues. The CDR3 DNA sequence: TGCGCCAGCAGCTCGACAGAAGATCATAATTCACCCCTCCACTTT. Translated, it gives CASSSTEDHNSPLHF. The full variable domain, with the rest looked up from reference TRBV5-1 and TRBJ1-6, is KAGVTQTPRYLIKTRGQQVTLSCSPISGHRSVSWYQQTPGQGLQFLFEYFSETQRNKGNFPGRFSGRQFSNSRSEMNVSTLELGDSALYLCASSSTEDHNSPLHFGNGTRLTVT.

The chain carries TRBV29-1 and TRBJ2-7; 10 positions agree with TRBD1. CDR3 length equals 13 residues. Germline lookup yields CDR1 SQVTM and CDR2 ANQGSEA. The V and J ends lost 2 bases and 5 bases, in that order; junction bases with no gene match: 3. The CDR3 loop is CSVERDRGDEQYF. The CDR3 bases are TGCAGCGTTGAAAGGGACAGGGGAGACGAGCAGTACTTC.

The chain carries TRBV29-1 and TRBJ1-5; D is uncertain. CDR1 is SQVTM and CDR2 is ANQGSEA in the germline V gene. The CDR3 totals 15 residues. V shed 3 bases and J shed 0 bases, with 12 bases lying between them. The CDR3 here is CSVDREPNSNQPQHF. Written as DNA, the CDR3 is TGCAGCGTTGATCGGGAACCTAATAGCAATCAGCCCCAGCATTTT.

The CDR3 nucleotides read TGTGCCAGCAGTTTACAGGGGGCCAGAGAAAAACTGTTTTTT. It yields the protein CASSLQGAREKLFF. The gene calls are TRBV28 and TRBJ1-4; 8 positions match TRBD1. CDR1 and CDR2 (germline): MDHEN, SYDVKM. Trimming cost V 2 bases and J 8 bases; bases outside gene matches: 4. The CDR3 runs to 14 residues.

The V and J genes are TRBV4-3 and TRBJ2-1; tentatively, D is TRBD1 (6 bases). Germline V gives CDR1 LGHNA, CDR2 YSLEER. The CDR3 sequence is 15 residues long. The V and J ends lost 0 bases and 3 bases respectively, with 9 bases between them. In DNA, the CDR3 is TGCGCCAGCAGCCAAGATCGGGACATCTACAATGAGCAGTTCTTC. Amino acid sequence: CASSQDRDIYNEQFF.